What follows describes a single TCR beta chain. Its antigen is unidentified. The data are from a study of cytomegalovirus exposure and HLA in healthy donors. The overall study: Membership in the Caucasian-associated ancestry cluster was found for about 80% of approximately 380 genotyped donors. Whole-study findings and limits: In a later analysis, across HLA loci, associated TCR counts were highest for DRB1, lowest for HLA-C.

Primers: 60 Vbeta forward and 13 Jbeta reverse. Here immunoSEQ multiplex PCR was the method, and the copy in TCRdb shows in-frame clones only, minus some. Of around 85,000 clones in the sample, about three quarters were seen once. Trimming took off 4 bases at V and 0 bases at J, with 12 bases between the two ends. Germline CDR1 and CDR2: SQVTM and ANQGSEA. This CDR3 spans 14 amino acids. The sample comprised PBMCs. The clonotype originates from a male donor in good health and CMV-seronegative. V and J are TRBV29-1 and TRBJ1-2, with D possibly being TRBD1 (5 bases). Here the CDR3 DNA reads TGCAGCGTTGTTGCGGGGCAAGCTAACTATGGCTACACCTTC. Its translation: CSVVAGQANYGYTF.